Shown below are 13 T cell receptor beta chains from a single sample sequenced in a study of shared clonotypes between healthy human individuals. TCRdb's table, derived via immunoSEQ multiplex PCR, lists solely in-frame clones and lacks some. The sample carries about 2.1 million clones, 90% to 95% recorded once. Naivety among CD8 cells was defined by CD45RO negativity and positive CCR7 selection, thereby excluding terminally differentiated effector memory CD45RA+ cells. Sequencing was done on a sample of naive CD8+ T cells from PBMCs. The receptors stem from a man younger than 35 in good health. Some clones in this sample may be carry-over from other donors' samples.

A remark on this clone: A much larger clone lies a single base off, so this may be a read error. The V and J genes are TRBV5-6 and TRBJ2-7; D gene uncertain. Germline CDR1 SGHDT, CDR2 YYEEEE. The V and J ends lost 2 bases and 2 bases respectively, with 2 bases between them. The CDR3 totals 11 residues. CDR3 bases: TGTGCCAGCAGCTTCGCCTACGAGCAGTACTTC. It specifies CASSFAYEQYF.

The chain carries TRBV28 and TRBJ1-2; D unclear. The CDR3 extends over 15 amino acids. The germline V gene has CDR1 MDHEN and CDR2 SYDVKM. Trimming cost V 5 bases and J 4 bases, with 17 bases left between them. CDR3 nucleotides: TGTGCCAGCAGTCCACCGAGCTTGTTTCCCTATGGCTACACCTTC. Translating gives CASSPPSLFPYGYTF.

The chain couples TRBV13 to TRBJ2-7; 8 bases match TRBD1. J lost 3 bases, V lost 5 bases, and 3 bases had no gene match. The length of the CDR3 is 13 residues. The V gene's germline CDR1 is PRHDT and CDR2 FYEKMQ (reference sequence). CDR3 loop: CASSPDRGYEQYF. The CDR3 coding sequence is TGTGCCAGCAGCCCCGACAGGGGCTACGAGCAGTACTTC.

The CDR3 sequence is CASRGDREGQKDTSTDTQYF. CDR3 in DNA: TGTGCCAGCAGAGGAGACAGGGAAGGGCAGAAGGATACTAGCACAGATACGCAGTATTTT. The chain is built from TRBV27 and TRBJ2-3, with 7 bases that match TRBD1. Germline CDR1 MNHEY, CDR2 SMNVEV (reference sequence). The CDR3 consists of 20 residues. With V trimmed by 6 bases and J by 0 bases, 21 bases remained unmatched.

The chain recombines TRBV5-1 with TRBJ2-1; D is undetermined. The CDR3 runs to 14 residues. Germline CDR1 is SGHRS and CDR2 is YFSETQ. The V and J ends lost 7 bases and 2 bases respectively, with 13 bases between them. CDR3 nucleotide sequence: TGCGCCAGCCGTCAACGATATACCTACAATGAGCAGTTCTTC. It translates to CASRQRYTYNEQFF. Combining the CDR3 with reference TRBV5-1 and TRBJ2-1 gives the whole variable domain KAGVTQTPRYLIKTRGQQVTLSCSPISGHRSVSWYQQTPGQGLQFLFEYFSETQRNKGNFPGRFSGRQFSNSRSEMNVSTLELGDSALYLCASRQRYTYNEQFFGPGTRLTVL.

This sequence joins TRBV5-1 and TRBJ2-1; TRBD1 agrees at 7 bases. Germline CDR1 reads SGHRS; CDR2 reads YFSETQ. After removal of 5 bases from V and 0 bases from J, the junction contained 5 bases not matched to a gene. The CDR3 is 15 amino acids. The CDR3 nucleotides are TGCGCCAGCAGACTCGACAGGGACTCCTACAATGAGCAGTTCTTC. Amino acid sequence: CASRLDRDSYNEQFF.

The chain is built from TRBV7-3 and TRBJ2-2, with TRBD1 matching 9 bases. CDR1 is SGHTA and CDR2 is FQGTGA in the germline V gene. The CDR3 contains 16 residues. J was trimmed by 3 bases and V by 5 bases; bases with no gene match: 7. CDR3 region: CASSDGGTGYTGELFF. The CDR3 region has the DNA TGTGCCAGCAGCGACGGAGGGACAGGGTACACCGGGGAGCTGTTTTTT.

Points on this clone: The identical CDR3 is also encoded by other nucleotide sequences in the sample. The chain couples TRBV27 to TRBJ1-1, with 9 bases that match TRBD1. Germline loops: CDR1 MNHEY, CDR2 SMNVEV (reference sequence). This CDR3 has 15 amino acids. V lost 0 bases and J lost 5; bases outside the gene matches: 4. The CDR3 is CASSLSGTGRTEAFF. CDR3 DNA: TGTGCCAGCAGTTTATCTGGGACAGGGCGGACTGAAGCTTTCTTT.

The chain carries TRBV6-5 and TRBJ2-3; 8 positions agree with TRBD2. Per germline, CDR1 MNHEY and CDR2 SVGAGI. The CDR3 length is 16 residues. The V segment lost 0 bases and the J segment 3 bases; nucleotides outside the gene matches: 5. The chain's CDR3 is CASSYSSGSPTDTQYF. CDR3 nucleotides: TGTGCCAGCAGTTACTCGAGCGGGAGCCCGACAGATACGCAGTATTTT.

The chain carries TRBV5-6 and TRBJ2-2; 10 bases match TRBD2. The V gene's germline CDR1 is SGHDT and CDR2 YYEEEE. The CDR3 consists of 18 residues. V was clipped by 5 bases and J by 3 bases; unmatched bases: 13. This chain's CDR3 is CASRPRTSGHLHTGELFF. The CDR3 nucleotides read TGTGCCAGCAGACCCCGGACTAGCGGACACCTGCACACCGGGGAGCTGTTTTTT.

Concerning this clone: In the same sample, other DNA sequences code for this CDR3. V gene TRBV27 combines with J gene TRBJ1-5; TRBD1 matches 9 bases. CDR3 length: 15 residues. Germline loops: CDR1 MNHEY, CDR2 SMNVEV (reference sequence). Trimming took 5 bases from V and 2 from J; bases not matched to a gene: 4. CDR3 DNA sequence: TGTGCCAGCAGTCCAAGGACAGGGGGCAATCAGCCCCAGCATTTT. This sequence encodes CASSPRTGGNQPQHF.

The chain joins TRBV11-3 to TRBJ2-1, with 8 bases lining up with TRBD2. Germline CDR1 is SGHNT and CDR2 is YENEEA. V lost 0 bases and J lost 0; bases outside the gene matches: 10. This CDR3 has 19 residues. The CDR3 is CASSLDPGREGDSYNEQFF. Here the CDR3 DNA reads TGTGCCAGCAGCTTAGATCCCGGACGGGAGGGCGACTCCTACAATGAGCAGTTCTTC.

This chain links TRBV28 with TRBJ2-1; 11 nucleotides align to TRBD1. The CDR3 extends over 16 amino acids. V lost 5 bases to trimming and J lost 6 bases; unmatched junction nucleotides: 9. Germline V gives CDR1 MDHEN, CDR2 SYDVKM. The CDR3 protein is CASSNPWGTGGNEQFF. The CDR3 DNA follows: TGTGCCAGCAGTAACCCGTGGGGGACAGGGGGCAATGAGCAGTTCTTC.